The source of this T cell receptor (beta chain) is a study of cytomegalovirus exposure and HLA in healthy donors. The study ran its PCR with 60 Vbeta and 13 Jbeta primers. This table comes from immunoSEQ multiplex PCR, and its TCRdb copy is limited to in-frame clones, with some not included. The data show around 160,000 clones, about 71% seen once. With respect to this clone: Its antigen is unidentified.

Study results and limitations: V- and J-gene trimming of TCR beta was linked (in a later analysis) to a missense DCLRE1C variant.

CDR3 size: 13 residues. CDR1 is MNHEY and CDR2 is SMNVEV in the germline V gene (reference sequence). J lost 4 bases, V lost 6 bases, and 3 bases had no gene match. V is TRBV27 and J is TRBJ1-2, with 9 bases fitting TRBD1. The sample consisted of PBMCs. This clonotype originated in a man aged 45 to 65 in good health and CMV-seronegative. CDR3 region: CASRGQGTYGYTF. In DNA form, the CDR3 reads TGTGCCAGCAGGGGACAGGGAACCTATGGCTACACCTTC.